A selection of T cell receptor beta chains follows, all from one sample in a study of CD8 T cells in Susac syndrome. TCRdb called the immunoSEQ multiplex PCR reads again in MiXCR, with one record for every CDR3 protein. The data show some 150,000 distinct CDR3 sequences, around 96% seen once. The sequenced sample consisted of CD4+ T cells from PBMCs. The receptors here all came from a human donor with Susac syndrome. CDR3s include the opening cysteine and the closing phenylalanine or tryptophan. Each record gives: D gene, clone size, J gene, V gene, CDR3 protein, CDR3 DNA. D genes are given only for firm matches. The size entry is marked missing in some rows and otherwise reads once, few, many or a size class.

D gene: NA
clone size: NA
J gene: TRBJ1-1
V gene: TRBV4-3
CDR3 protein: CASSQDRGRPEAFF
CDR3 DNA: TGCGCCAGCAGCCAAGATCGGGGGAGACCTGAAGCTTTCTTT

D gene: NA
clone size: NA
J gene: TRBJ2-4
V gene: TRBV27
CDR3 protein: CASSQAPGVNIQYF
CDR3 DNA: TGTGCCAGCAGCCAGGCCCCAGGGGTCAACATTCAGTACTTC

D gene: NA
clone size: NA
J gene: TRBJ1-2
V gene: TRBV20-1
CDR3 protein: CSARLGPYGYTF
CDR3 DNA: TGCAGTGCTAGGTTAGGTCCCTATGGCTACACCTTC

D gene: NA
clone size: NA
J gene: TRBJ2-3
V gene: TRBV6-5
CDR3 protein: CATGPPGRTDTQYF
CDR3 DNA: TGTGCCACCGGACCGCCGGGGCGCACAGATACGCAGTATTTT

D gene: NA
clone size: once
J gene: TRBJ1-3
V gene: TRBV30
CDR3 protein: CAWMVNSGNTIYF
CDR3 DNA: TGTGCCTGGATGGTTAACTCTGGAAACACCATATATTTT

D gene: NA
clone size: NA
J gene: TRBJ1-1
V gene: TRBV5-1
CDR3 protein: CASFETPGNTEAFF
CDR3 DNA: TGCGCCAGCTTTGAGACGCCCGGGAACACTGAAGCTTTCTTT

D gene: TRBD1
clone size: NA
J gene: TRBJ2-7
V gene: TRBV6-5
CDR3 protein: CASGTGTASEQYF
CDR3 DNA: TGTGCCAGCGGCACAGGGACAGCCAGCGAGCAGTACTTC

D gene: TRBD1
clone size: NA
J gene: TRBJ1-6
V gene: TRBV23-1
CDR3 protein: CASSQSGQEYNSPLHF
CDR3 DNA: TGCGCCAGCAGTCAATCCGGACAGGAGTATAATTCACCCCTCCACTTT

D gene: NA
clone size: NA
J gene: TRBJ2-2
V gene: TRBV12-3/TRBV12-4
CDR3 protein: CASRVNTGELFF
CDR3 DNA: TGTGCCAGCAGAGTGAACACCGGGGAGCTGTTTTTT

D gene: NA
clone size: NA
J gene: TRBJ1-2
V gene: TRBV29-1
CDR3 protein: CSVESGDYGYTF
CDR3 DNA: TGCAGCGTTGAGTCAGGGGACTATGGCTACACCTTC

D gene: NA
clone size: NA
J gene: TRBJ1-6
V gene: TRBV9
CDR3 protein: CASSDQKHHNSPLHF
CDR3 DNA: TGTGCCAGCAGCGACCAGAAACACCATAATTCACCCCTCCACTTT

D gene: NA
clone size: NA
J gene: TRBJ2-3
V gene: TRBV6-5
CDR3 protein: CASSEQEGTDTQYF
CDR3 DNA: TGTGCCAGCAGTGAACAGGAAGGTACAGATACGCAGTATTTT

D gene: NA
clone size: NA
J gene: TRBJ2-5
V gene: TRBV5-1
CDR3 protein: CASSLGDSRGETQYF
CDR3 DNA: TGCGCCAGCAGCTTGGGGGACTCCAGGGGGGAGACCCAGTACTTC

D gene: NA
clone size: NA
J gene: TRBJ1-6
V gene: TRBV9
CDR3 protein: CASSAADRTNSPLHF
CDR3 DNA: TGTGCCAGCAGCGCCGCCGACAGAACTAATTCACCCCTCCACTTT

D gene: TRBD1
clone size: NA
J gene: TRBJ1-6
V gene: TRBV25-1
CDR3 protein: CASSVGQGVAPLHF
CDR3 DNA: TGTGCCAGCAGTGTGGGACAGGGAGTAGCACCCCTCCACTTT

D gene: NA
clone size: NA
J gene: TRBJ1-2
V gene: TRBV20-1
CDR3 protein: CSARSDGQSYTF
CDR3 DNA: TGCAGTGCTCGTTCCGACGGGCAGAGCTACACCTTC